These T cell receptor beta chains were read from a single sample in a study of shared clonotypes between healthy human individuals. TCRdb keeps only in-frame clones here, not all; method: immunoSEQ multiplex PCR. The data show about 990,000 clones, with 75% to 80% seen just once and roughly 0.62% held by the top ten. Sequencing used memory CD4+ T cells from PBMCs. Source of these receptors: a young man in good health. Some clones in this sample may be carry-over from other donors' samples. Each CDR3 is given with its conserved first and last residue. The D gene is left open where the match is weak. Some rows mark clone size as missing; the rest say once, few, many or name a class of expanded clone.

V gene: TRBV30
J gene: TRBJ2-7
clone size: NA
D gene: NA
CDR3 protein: CAWSVPPGRHEQYF
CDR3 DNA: TGTGCCTGGAGTGTACCGCCGGGGAGGCACGAGCAGTACTTC

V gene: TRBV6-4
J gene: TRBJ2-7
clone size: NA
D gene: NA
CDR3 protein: CASSDNGQRTIRYEQYF
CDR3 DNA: TGTGCCAGCAGTGACAACGGACAGAGAACGATTCGCTACGAGCAGTACTTC

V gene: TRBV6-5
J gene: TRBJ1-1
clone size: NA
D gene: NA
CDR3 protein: CASSSGGRKRDTEAFF
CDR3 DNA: TGTGCCAGCAGTTCTGGGGGGCGGAAGCGCGACACTGAAGCTTTCTTT

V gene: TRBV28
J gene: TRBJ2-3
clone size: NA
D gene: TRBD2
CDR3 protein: CASSPAGTSGTDTQYF
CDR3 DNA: TGTGCCAGCAGTCCCGCCGGGACTAGCGGCACAGATACGCAGTATTTT

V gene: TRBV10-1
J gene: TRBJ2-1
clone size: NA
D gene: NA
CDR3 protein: CASSDFQRGSSYNEQFF
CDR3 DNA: TGCGCCAGCAGTGACTTCCAGAGGGGAAGCTCCTACAATGAGCAGTTCTTC

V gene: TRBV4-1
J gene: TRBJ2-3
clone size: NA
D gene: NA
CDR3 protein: CASSRQVVADTQYF
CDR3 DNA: TGCGCCAGCAGCCGACAGGTCGTGGCAGATACGCAGTATTTT

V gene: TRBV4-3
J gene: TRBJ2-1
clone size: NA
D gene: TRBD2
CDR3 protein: CASSRQRLAGNEQFF
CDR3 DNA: TGCGCCAGCAGCCGCCAGAGACTAGCGGGGAATGAGCAGTTCTTC

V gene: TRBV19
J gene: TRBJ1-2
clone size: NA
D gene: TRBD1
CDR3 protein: CASSILEGASYGYTF
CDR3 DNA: TGTGCCAGTAGTATTCTGGAGGGGGCGAGCTATGGCTACACCTTC

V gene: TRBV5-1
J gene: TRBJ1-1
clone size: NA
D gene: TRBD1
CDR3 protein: CARNRDRGSDTEAFF
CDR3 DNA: TGCGCCAGGAACCGGGACAGGGGAAGTGACACTGAAGCTTTCTTT

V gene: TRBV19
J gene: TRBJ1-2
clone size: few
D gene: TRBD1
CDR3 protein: CASSPGTANYGYTF
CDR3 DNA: TGTGCCAGTAGTCCAGGGACAGCTAACTATGGCTACACCTTC

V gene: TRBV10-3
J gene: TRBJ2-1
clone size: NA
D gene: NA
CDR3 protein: CAITGTSGRQFF
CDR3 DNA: TGTGCCATCACCGGGACGTCCGGGAGGCAGTTCTTC

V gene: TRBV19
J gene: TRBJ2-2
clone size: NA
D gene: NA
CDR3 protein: CASRRPGATGELFF
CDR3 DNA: TGTGCCAGTCGTCGGCCAGGGGCCACCGGGGAGCTGTTTTTT

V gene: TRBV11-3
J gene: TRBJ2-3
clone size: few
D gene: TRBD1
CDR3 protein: CASSSRQGADTQYF
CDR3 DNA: TGTGCCAGCAGTTCTAGGCAGGGGGCAGATACGCAGTATTTT

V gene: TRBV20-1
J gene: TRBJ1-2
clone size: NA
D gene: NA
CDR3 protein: CSATPDVGYTF
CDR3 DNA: TGCAGTGCTACCCCGGATGTGGGCTACACCTTC

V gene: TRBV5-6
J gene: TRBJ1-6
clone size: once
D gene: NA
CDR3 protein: CASSLGTEPPLHF
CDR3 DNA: TGTGCCAGCAGCTTGGGGACGGAGCCACCCCTCCACTTT

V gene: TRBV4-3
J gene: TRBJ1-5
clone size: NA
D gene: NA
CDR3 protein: CASSQDPFQPQHF
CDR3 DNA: TGCGCCAGCAGCCAAGATCCTTTTCAGCCCCAGCATTTT

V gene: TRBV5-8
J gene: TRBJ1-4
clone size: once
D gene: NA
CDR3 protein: CASNPLRRTEKLFF
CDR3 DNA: TGTGCCAGCAACCCTCTCCGGCGAACTGAAAAACTGTTTTTT

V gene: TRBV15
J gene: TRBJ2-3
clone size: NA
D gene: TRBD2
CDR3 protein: CATSSGTSGISDTQYF
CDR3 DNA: TGTGCCACCAGCAGTGGGACTAGCGGGATATCAGATACGCAGTATTTT

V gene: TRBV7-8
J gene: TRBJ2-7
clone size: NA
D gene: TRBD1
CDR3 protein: CASIAPGQGWHEQYF
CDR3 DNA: TGTGCCAGCATTGCACCGGGACAGGGGTGGCACGAGCAGTACTTC

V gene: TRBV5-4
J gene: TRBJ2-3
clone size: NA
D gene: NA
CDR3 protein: CASSERTSTDTQYF
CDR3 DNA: TGTGCCAGCAGTGAGCGGACTAGCACAGATACGCAGTATTTT

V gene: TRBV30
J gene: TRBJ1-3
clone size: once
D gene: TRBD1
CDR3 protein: CAWSVPGTVGNTIYF
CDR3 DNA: TGTGCCTGGAGTGTACCTGGGACAGTAGGAAACACCATATATTTT

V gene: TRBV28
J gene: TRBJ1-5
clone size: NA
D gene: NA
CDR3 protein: CASTLGGWSNQPQHF
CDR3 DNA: TGTGCCAGCACCCTGGGGGGGTGGAGCAATCAGCCCCAGCATTTT

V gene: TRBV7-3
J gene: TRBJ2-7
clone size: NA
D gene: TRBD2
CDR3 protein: CASSLTAGGFYEQYF
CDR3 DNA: TGTGCCAGCAGCTTAACAGCGGGAGGCTTCTACGAGCAGTACTTC

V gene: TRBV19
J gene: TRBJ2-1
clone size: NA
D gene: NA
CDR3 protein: CASSSGNYNEQFF
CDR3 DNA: TGTGCCAGTAGCTCTGGGAACTACAATGAGCAGTTCTTC

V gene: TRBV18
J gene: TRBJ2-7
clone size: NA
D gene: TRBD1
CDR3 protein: CASSAAGTGSSYEQYF
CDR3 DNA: TGTGCCAGCTCAGCTGCCGGGACAGGGAGCTCCTACGAGCAGTACTTC

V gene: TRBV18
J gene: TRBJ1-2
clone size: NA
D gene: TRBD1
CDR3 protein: CASSAYTGEGYTF
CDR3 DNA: TGTGCCAGCTCAGCATATACAGGGGAGGGCTACACCTTC

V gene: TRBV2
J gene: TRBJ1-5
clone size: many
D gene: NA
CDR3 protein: CASSEWSPYSNQPQHF
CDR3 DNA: TGTGCCAGCAGTGAATGGTCACCGTATAGCAATCAGCCCCAGCATTTT

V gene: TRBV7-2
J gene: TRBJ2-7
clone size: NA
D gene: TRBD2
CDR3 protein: CASSPGLAPTDF
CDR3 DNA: TGTGCCAGCAGCCCGGGACTAGCACCTACCGACTTC

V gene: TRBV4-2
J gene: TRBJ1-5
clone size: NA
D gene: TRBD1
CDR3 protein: CASSQDRQGAYQPQHF
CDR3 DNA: TGTGCCAGCAGCCAAGACCGGCAGGGGGCATATCAGCCCCAGCATTTT

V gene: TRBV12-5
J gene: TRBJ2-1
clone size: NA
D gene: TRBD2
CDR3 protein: CASGLWSSGLYNEQFF
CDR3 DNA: TGTGCTAGTGGTTTGTGGTCTAGCGGGCTCTACAATGAGCAGTTCTTC

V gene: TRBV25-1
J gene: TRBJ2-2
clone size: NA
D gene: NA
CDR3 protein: CASSARTNTGELFF
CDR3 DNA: TGTGCCAGCAGTGCAAGAACTAACACCGGGGAGCTGTTTTTT

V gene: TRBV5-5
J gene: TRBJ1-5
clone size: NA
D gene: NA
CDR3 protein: CATSPDYSNQPQHF
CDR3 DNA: TGTGCCACCTCCCCCGATTATAGCAATCAGCCCCAGCATTTT

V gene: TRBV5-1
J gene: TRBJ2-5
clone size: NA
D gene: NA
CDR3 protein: CASNLFGEAGKQYF
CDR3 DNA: TGCGCCAGCAACTTGTTCGGGGAGGCGGGCAAGCAGTACTTC

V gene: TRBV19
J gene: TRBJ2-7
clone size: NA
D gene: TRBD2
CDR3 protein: CASRVTSGSYEQYF
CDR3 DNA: TGTGCCAGTAGGGTGACTAGCGGCTCCTACGAGCAGTACTTC

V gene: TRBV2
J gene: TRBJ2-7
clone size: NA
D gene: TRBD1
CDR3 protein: CASSTGTGGSF
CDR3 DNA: TGTGCCAGCAGTACTGGTACAGGGGGCTCCTTC

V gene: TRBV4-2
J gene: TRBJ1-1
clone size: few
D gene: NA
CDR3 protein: CASSQGGENTEAFF
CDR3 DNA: TGTGCCAGCAGCCAAGGTGGAGAGAACACTGAAGCTTTCTTT

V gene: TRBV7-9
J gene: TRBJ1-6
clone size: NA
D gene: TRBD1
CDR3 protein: CASSTQGRNNSPLHF
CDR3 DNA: TGTGCCAGCAGTACACAGGGGCGGAATAATTCACCCCTCCACTTT

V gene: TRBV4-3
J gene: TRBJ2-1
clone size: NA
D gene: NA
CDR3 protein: CASSQEVAVLNEQFF
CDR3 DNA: TGCGCCAGCAGCCAAGAGGTAGCGGTGTTAAATGAGCAGTTCTTC

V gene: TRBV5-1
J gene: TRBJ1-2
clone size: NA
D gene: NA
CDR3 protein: CASSLVGTEGYTF
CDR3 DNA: TGCGCCAGCAGCTTGGTAGGGACGGAGGGCTACACCTTC

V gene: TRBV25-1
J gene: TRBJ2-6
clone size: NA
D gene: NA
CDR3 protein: CASRPDTRASGANVLTF
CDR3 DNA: TGTGCCAGCAGGCCGGACACCAGGGCCTCTGGGGCCAACGTCCTGACTTTC

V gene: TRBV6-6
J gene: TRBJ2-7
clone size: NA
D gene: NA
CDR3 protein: CASSYGGQSEQYF
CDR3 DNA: TGTGCCAGCAGTTACGGAGGACAGAGCGAGCAGTACTTC

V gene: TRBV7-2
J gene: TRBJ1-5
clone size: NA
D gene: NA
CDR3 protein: CASSLGQGSGGNQPQHF
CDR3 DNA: TGTGCCAGCAGCTTAGGCCAAGGGTCCGGTGGAAATCAGCCCCAGCATTTT

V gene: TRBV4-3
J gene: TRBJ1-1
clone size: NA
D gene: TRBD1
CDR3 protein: CASSPSTGGTEAFF
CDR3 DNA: TGCGCCAGCAGCCCATCGACAGGGGGCACTGAAGCTTTCTTT

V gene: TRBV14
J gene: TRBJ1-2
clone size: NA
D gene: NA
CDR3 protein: CASSQVGGARHGYTF
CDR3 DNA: TGTGCCAGCAGCCAAGTGGGGGGCGCTCGGCATGGCTACACCTTC

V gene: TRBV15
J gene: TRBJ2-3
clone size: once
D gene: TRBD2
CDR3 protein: CATSRVLAGQGDTQYF
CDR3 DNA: TGTGCCACCAGCAGAGTGCTAGCGGGCCAGGGAGATACGCAGTATTTT

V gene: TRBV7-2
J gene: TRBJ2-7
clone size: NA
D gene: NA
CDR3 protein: CASSFVRGYEQYF
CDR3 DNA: TGTGCCAGCAGCTTTGTCCGAGGGTACGAGCAGTACTTC

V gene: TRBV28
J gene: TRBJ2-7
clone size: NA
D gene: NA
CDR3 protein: CASSFTVYEQYF
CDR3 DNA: TGTGCCAGCAGCTTTACCGTCTACGAGCAGTACTTC

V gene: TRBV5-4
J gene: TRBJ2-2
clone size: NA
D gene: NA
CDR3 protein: CASSYGQRSTGELFF
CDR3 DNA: TGTGCCAGCAGCTACGGACAACGTAGCACCGGGGAGCTGTTTTTT

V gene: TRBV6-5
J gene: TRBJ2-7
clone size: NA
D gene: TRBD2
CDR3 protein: CASTLGLASEQYF
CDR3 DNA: TGTGCCAGCACCCTTGGACTAGCATCTGAGCAGTACTTC

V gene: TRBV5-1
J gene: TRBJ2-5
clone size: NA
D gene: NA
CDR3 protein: CASSLDGPETQYF
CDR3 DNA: TGCGCCAGCAGCTTGGATGGGCCAGAGACCCAGTACTTC

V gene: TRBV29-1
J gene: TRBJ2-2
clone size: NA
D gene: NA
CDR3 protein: CSVLIRQATGELFF
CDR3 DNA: TGCAGCGTCCTGATTCGACAGGCCACCGGGGAGCTGTTTTTT

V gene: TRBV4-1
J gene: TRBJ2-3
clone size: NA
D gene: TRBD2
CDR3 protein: CASSQGGRAGTDTQYF
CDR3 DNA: TGCGCCAGCAGCCAAGGCGGGAGGGCGGGTACAGATACGCAGTATTTT

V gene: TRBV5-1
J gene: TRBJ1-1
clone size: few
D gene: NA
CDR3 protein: CASSSQSGRLNTEAFF
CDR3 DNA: TGCGCCAGCAGCTCTCAATCGGGCAGGTTGAACACTGAAGCTTTCTTT